The TCR beta chain under discussion was sequenced for a study of blood T cells in healthy people across ages. Findings and caveats of the study: Roughly linear age-related decline in beta diversity appeared, significant by age about 37.

Concerning this clonotype itself: What it binds is unknown.

The authors ran a second PCR of about 6 to 12 cycles using a sample-barcoded 5' primer and a J-beta primer mix. MiXCR, run by TCRdb on the 5' RACE reads, gives a single entry per CDR3 protein. The table shows fewer than 1,000,000 distinct CDR3 sequences, with about half occurring only once. Healthy individuals of Caucasian origin from Russia, aged about 6 to 100, served as donors. The receptor's source is a man older than 75 in good health. The sample was blood.

The DNA for the CDR3 is TGTGCCAGCAGCCAACGACAGGGATTAGGCACCGGGGAGCTGTTTTTT. Translated: CASSQRQGLGTGELFF. V and J are TRBV3-1 and TRBJ2-2, with TRBD1 matching 7 bases. The J segment lost 4 bases and the V segment lost 2 bases, leaving 7 bases of the junction unmatched. Germline CDR1 LGHDT, CDR2 YNNKEL (reference sequence). This CDR3 has 16 amino acids.